This T cell receptor beta chain was captured by sequencing in a study of blood T cells in healthy people across ages. In this sample, this clonotype turned up a few times. Its cognate antigen is unknown. Isolated per sample were at least 6 million PBMCs. Overall study findings and caveats: Older age went with lower TCR beta diversity per million T cells, in a roughly linear way. Naive T cell percentage strongly correlated with TCR beta diversity. Unsorted PBMCs blocked a conclusive comparison of naive and antigen-experienced cells.

Sample-barcoded 5' priming and a J-beta primer mix drove a second PCR of 7 to 11 cycles. TCRdb called the 5' RACE reads again in MiXCR, with one record for every CDR3 protein. The sample lists fewer than 800,000 distinct CDR3 sequences, roughly 30% occurring once. The CDR3 totals 15 residues. CDR1 is SGDLS and CDR2 is YYNGEE in the germline V gene. V lost 0 bases to trimming and J lost 6 bases, with 13 bases between them. Specimen: blood. The V call is TRBV9, the J call TRBJ1-5; the D gene is possibly TRBD1 (6 bases). This receptor was taken from an elderly woman in good health. The chain's CDR3 is CASSVDGTRGQPQHF. DNA of the CDR3: TGTGCCAGCAGCGTAGATGGGACAAGGGGTCAGCCCCAGCATTTT.